These 10 T cell receptor beta chains were sequenced from one sample in a study of early T cells in non-severe SARS-CoV-2 infection. A single record per CDR3 protein comes from TCRdb applying MiXCR to the 5' RACE reads. The repertoire consists of over 20,000 distinct CDR3 sequences, with around 5.4% occurring once and the leading ten covering 2.4%. Material: whole blood. The receptors were gathered from an adult who was a healthcare worker with PCR-confirmed SARS-CoV-2 infection or an uninfected control (not recorded which).

At least ten counts were recorded for this clonotype. The CDR3 loop is CSARGGQGLNQPQHF. The CDR3 DNA follows: TGCAGTGCTAGGGGGGGACAGGGGTTAAATCAGCCCCAGCATTTT. V usage is TRBV20-1 and J usage is TRBJ1-5, with 10 bases matching TRBD1. CDR1 and CDR2 (germline): DFQATT, SNEGSKA (reference sequence). The CDR3 consists of 15 residues. V gave up 3 bases and J gave up 4 bases; unmatched junction bases: 6.

This clonotype was picked up many times. The chain couples TRBV5-6 to TRBJ1-5; D call uncertain. The CDR3 loop spans 13 amino acids. The V gene's germline CDR1 is SGHDT and CDR2 YYEEEE. Trimming took 2 bases from V and 9 from J, leaving 12 bases between them. The CDR3 loop reads CASSLGRERPQHF. CDR3 sequence (DNA): TGTGCCAGCAGCTTAGGTAGGGAGCGGCCCCAGCATTTT.

This clonotype was detected many times. The chain uses TRBV10-1 and TRBJ2-7, with D hard to call. This CDR3 is 11 amino acids long. V was clipped by 10 bases and J by 3 bases, with 10 bases between them. The germline V gene has CDR1 WNHNN and CDR2 SYGVQD (reference sequence). The CDR3 region is CATNPIYEQYF. DNA of the CDR3: TGCGCCACCAATCCAATCTACGAGCAGTACTTC.

This clonotype was observed a few times. V and J are TRBV29-1 and TRBJ2-7, with TRBD1 matching 9 bases. Germline V gene lookup returns CDR1 SQVTM and CDR2 ANQGSEA. This CDR3 is 12 amino acids long. Germline trimming cut 4 bases from V and 4 bases from J; bases unmatched to any gene: 2. CDR3 sequence: CSVGGQGYEQYF. The CDR3, as DNA: TGCAGCGTTGGGGGACAGGGATACGAGCAGTACTTC.

The V and J genes are TRBV29-1 and TRBJ2-5; perhaps TRBD2 as D (5 bases). The length of the CDR3 is 12 residues. The germline V and J ends were trimmed by 5 bases and 4 bases, with 11 bases remaining between them. The germline V gene encodes CDR1 SQVTM and CDR2 ANQGSEA. The DNA of the CDR3 is TGCAGCGTTAGGGATGGAGGAGAGACCCAGTACTTC. It specifies CSVRDGGETQYF.

In nucleotides, the CDR3 is TGCGCCAGCAGCCAATATACAGGGGTCTACGAGCAGTACTTC. It yields the protein CASSQYTGVYEQYF. This chain connects TRBV4-3 to TRBJ2-7; the match to TRBD1 covers 7 bases. The ends lost 2 bases at V and 3 bases at J; junction bases unmatched: 4. In germline, CDR1 is LGHNA, CDR2 YSLEER. The CDR3 runs to 14 residues.

This clonotype appeared a few times. The chain couples TRBV6-1 to TRBJ1-1, with D possibly matching TRBD1 (6 bases). V lost 5 bases, J lost 2 bases, and 12 bases lay in between. The CDR3 totals 14 residues. Per the germline V gene, CDR1 is MNHNS and CDR2 is SASEGT. The CDR3 DNA sequence: TGTGCCAGCAGTTCCCGGACAGCCAACACTGAAGCTTTCTTT. This sequence encodes CASSSRTANTEAFF.

This clonotype was recorded many times. J is TRBJ2-5 and V is TRBV2; D gene uncertain. Trimming stripped 4 bases from V and 0 bases from J, with 9 bases between. Germline-derived CDR1 and CDR2 are SNHLY and FYNNEI. The CDR3 has 14 amino acids. The CDR3 loop reads CASSGFRNQETQYF. The DNA for the CDR3 is TGTGCCAGCAGTGGATTCCGCAACCAAGAGACCCAGTACTTC.

This clonotype occurred many times. The genes are TRBV6-5 and TRBJ2-1; the match to TRBD2 covers 12 bases. The CDR3 spans 19 residues. The germline V gene encodes CDR1 MNHEY and CDR2 SVGAGI. With V trimmed by 7 bases and J by 5 bases, 18 bases remained unmatched. The CDR3 reads CASTRRLAGAADTDNEQFF. DNA of the CDR3: TGTGCCAGCACCAGACGACTAGCGGGGGCCGCAGATACAGACAATGAGCAGTTCTTC.

This clonotype was counted ten times or more. The rearrangement uses TRBV7-8 and TRBJ1-3; 7 bases match TRBD1. This CDR3 is built from 15 residues. The ends lost 5 bases at V and 4 bases at J; junction bases unmatched: 8. The V gene's germline CDR1 is SGHVS and CDR2 FQNEAQ. CDR3 loop: CASSPDRVAGNTIYF. DNA of the CDR3: TGTGCCAGCAGCCCCGACAGGGTAGCCGGAAACACCATATATTTT.